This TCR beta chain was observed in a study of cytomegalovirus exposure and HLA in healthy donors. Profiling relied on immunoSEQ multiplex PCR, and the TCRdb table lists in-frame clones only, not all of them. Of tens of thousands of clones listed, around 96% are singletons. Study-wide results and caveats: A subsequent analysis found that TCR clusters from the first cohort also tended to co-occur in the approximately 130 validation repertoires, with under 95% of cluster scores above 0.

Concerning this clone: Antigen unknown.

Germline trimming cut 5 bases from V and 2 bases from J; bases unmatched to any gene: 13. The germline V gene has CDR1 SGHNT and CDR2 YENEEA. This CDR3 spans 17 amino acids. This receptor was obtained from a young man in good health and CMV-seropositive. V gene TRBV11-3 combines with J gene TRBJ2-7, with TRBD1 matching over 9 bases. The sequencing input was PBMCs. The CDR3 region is CASSPEPGQGKTYEQYF. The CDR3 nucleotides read TGTGCCAGCAGCCCGGAGCCGGGACAGGGTAAGACCTACGAGCAGTACTTC.